The clone carrying this TCR beta chain occurred once. This CDR3 spans 16 amino acids. V was cut by 6 bases and J by 2 bases, with 17 bases left in between. Germline CDR1 is SGDLS and CDR2 is YYNGEE. Study processing details: Researchers report that nucleated cell counts were estimated from reference gene primer amplification. Here immunoSEQ multiplex PCR was the method, and the copy in TCRdb shows in-frame clones only, minus some. V and J calls and clone size are given by that table; D and trimming were obtained from the DNA. The profile shows 260,000 or so clones, 75% to 85% of them singletons. The record originates from a study of blood T cell repertoires in COVID-19. Across the study: The United States, Italy and Spain supplied acute and convalescent COVID-19 samples. The cDNA or gDNA used as material had been derived from T cells, B-cell-depleted T cells, or PBMCs.

The rearrangement uses TRBV9 and TRBJ2-2; weak D call: TRBD2 (6 bases). The receptor comes from a woman between 65 and 79 years old with acute or convalescent COVID-19. The source material was peripheral blood. CDR3 sequence reads: CASNLLGGPNTGELFF. CDR3 sequence (DNA): TGTGCCAGCAATCTTCTCGGGGGTCCCAACACCGGGGAGCTGTTTTTT.